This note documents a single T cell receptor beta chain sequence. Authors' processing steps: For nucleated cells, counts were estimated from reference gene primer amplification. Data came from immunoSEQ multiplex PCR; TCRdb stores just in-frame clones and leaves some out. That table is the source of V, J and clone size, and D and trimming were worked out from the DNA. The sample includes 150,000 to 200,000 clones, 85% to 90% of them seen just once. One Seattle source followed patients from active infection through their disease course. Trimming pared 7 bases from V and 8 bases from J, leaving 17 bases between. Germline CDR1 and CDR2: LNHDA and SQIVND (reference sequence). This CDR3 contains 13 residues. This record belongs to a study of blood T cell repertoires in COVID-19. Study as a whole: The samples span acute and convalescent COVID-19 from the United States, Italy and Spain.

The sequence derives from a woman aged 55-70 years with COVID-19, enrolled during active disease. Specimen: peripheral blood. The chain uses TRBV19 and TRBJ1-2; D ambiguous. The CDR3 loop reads CASTPGGSAGYTF. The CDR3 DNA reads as TGTGCCAGTACCCCCGGAGGGTCAGCCGGCTACACCTTC.